Here is one T cell receptor beta chain with its context. This specimen comes from a study of blood T cell repertoires in COVID-19. For the study at large: COVID-19 samples collected from the United States, Italy and Spain covered acute and convalescent phases. PBMCs, B-cell-depleted T cells, or T cells provided the cDNA or gDNA that made up the material.

Data came from immunoSEQ multiplex PCR; TCRdb stores just in-frame clones and leaves some out. There are approximately 190,000 clones in the sample; roughly 80% occur only once, and roughly 6.7% lies in the top ten. CDR1 and CDR2 from the germline V gene are SGHRS and YFSETQ. The CDR3 is 15 amino acids. Trimming pared 2 bases from V and 2 bases from J, leaving 12 bases between. Sequencing used peripheral blood. This receptor was taken from a man in his fifties or sixties with acute or convalescent COVID-19. The genes are TRBV5-1 and TRBJ2-3; no reliable D call. CDR3 in amino acids: CASSFPSSSTDTQYF. The DNA of the CDR3 is TGCGCCAGCAGCTTCCCTTCCAGTTCCACAGATACGCAGTATTTT.